These T cell receptor beta chains were read from a single sample in a study of post-analysis software for immune sequencing data. TCRdb analysed the PCR reads with MiXCR anew, one entry per CDR3 protein. The data show fewer than 900,000 distinct CDR3 sequences, 40% to 55% seen once. The sequenced sample consisted of blood. The receptor set was obtained from a girl between 5 and 17 years old with multiple sclerosis. The CDR3 runs from the conserved cysteine through the conserved F or W. D genes are given only for firm matches. The size entry is marked missing in some rows and otherwise reads once, few, many or a size class.

clone_size,j_call,v_call,d_call,cdr3_nt,cdr3_aa
few,TRBJ2-7,TRBV9,TRBD2,TGTGCCAGCAGCGTAGGGACTAGCGGGAGGGAAAGGCCCTACGAGCAGTACTTC,CASSVGTSGRERPYEQYF
few,TRBJ2-7,TRBV7-6,-,TGTGCCAGCAGCTTAAATCCTTTCGGTGGATCGTACGAGCAGTACTTC,CASSLNPFGGSYEQYF
-,TRBJ2-1,TRBV6-1,-,TGTGCCAGCAGGGGGGAACAGGGGAGGAAGGGCTCCTACAATGAGCAGTTCTTC,CASRGEQGRKGSYNEQFF
-,TRBJ2-7,TRBV27,TRBD1,TGTGCCAGCAGTTTGGCGACAGGGGTTGGCTACGAGCAGTACTTC,CASSLATGVGYEQYF
-,TRBJ2-1,TRBV10-3,TRBD2,TGTGCCATCAGTGCCGGACTAGCCGATGAGCAGTTCTTC,CAISAGLADEQFF
-,TRBJ2-1,TRBV7-8,-,TGTGCCAGCAGCTTCCCGCGCGCGGACAATGAGCAGTTCTTC,CASSFPRADNEQFF
-,TRBJ2-7,TRBV30,-,TGTGCCCCCCCCAGGGAGCGCTCCTACGAGCAGTACTTC,CAPPRERSYEQYF
-,TRBJ2-1,TRBV6-5,TRBD2,TGTGCCAGCAGTTTTGGCGGGAGCGGTGAGCAGTTCTTC,CASSFGGSGEQFF
-,TRBJ2-7,TRBV20-1,-,TGCAGTGCTACCCTGTGGCGGGACCCCTCCTACGAGCAGTACTTC,CSATLWRDPSYEQYF
few,TRBJ2-5,TRBV20-1,-,TGCAGCGCCCGTTCGGGGGAGACCCAGTACTTC,CSARSGETQYF
-,TRBJ2-7,TRBV5-5,-,TGTGCCAGCAGCTTGATCAAGCAAGACGAGCAGTACTTC,CASSLIKQDEQYF
few,TRBJ2-7,TRBV29-1,-,TGCAGCGTTGAAGACTACAGGGAGGGCTCCTACGAGCAGTACTTC,CSVEDYREGSYEQYF
-,TRBJ2-1,TRBV19,TRBD2,TGTGCCAGTAGCCCTAGCGGGAGAAGCAATGAGCAGTTCTTC,CASSPSGRSNEQFF
few,TRBJ2-7,TRBV6-5,-,TGTGCCAGCAGTTACTCGGCCGGGAGTACCCGCTCCTGGTACGAGCAGTACTTC,CASSYSAGSTRSWYEQYF
-,TRBJ2-7,TRBV9,TRBD2,TGTGCCAGCAGCGTAGGGGGACTAGCGGGGGGATACAATGAGCAGTACTTC,CASSVGGLAGGYNEQYF
few,TRBJ2-5,TRBV6-5,TRBD2,TGTGCCAGCAGTCCCGGGACTAGTCCTGTTCAAGAGACCCAGTACTTC,CASSPGTSPVQETQYF
-,TRBJ2-5,TRBV25-1,-,TGTGCCAGCGCTTACCCCGGGAACCAAGAGACCCAGTACTTC,CASAYPGNQETQYF
once,TRBJ2-3,TRBV18,-,TGTGCCAGCTCACCACAGGGTTCAGATACGCAGTATTTT,CASSPQGSDTQYF
few,TRBJ2-1,TRBV14,-,TGTGCCAGCAGCCAGGTCGGACTATCCATCCAGTTCTTC,CASSQVGLSIQFF
-,TRBJ2-6,TRBV5-1,-,TGCGCCAGCAGCTTGGTCGCCACCTCTGGGGCCAACGTCCTGACTTTC,CASSLVATSGANVLTF
-,TRBJ2-5,TRBV5-1,-,TGCGCCAGCAGCACCACAGGGAATCAAATTCTCCAAGAGACCCAGTACTTC,CASSTTGNQILQETQYF
-,TRBJ1-4,TRBV5-1,-,TGCGCCAGCAGCTGGGGGGCTCCCTGGAGGGAAAAACTGTTTTTT,CASSWGAPWREKLFF
once,TRBJ2-7,TRBV2,-,TGTGCCAGCAAAGACAGCCCCTACGAGCAGTACTTC,CASKDSPYEQYF
-,TRBJ2-4,TRBV12-3/TRBV12-4,-,TGTGCCAGCAGTTTCTCCCCCCGAGATTTAGCCAAAAACATTCAGTACTTC,CASSFSPRDLAKNIQYF
-,TRBJ2-6,TRBV18,-,TGTGCCAGCTCACCACCGAATGCATTACAGGGCTCTGGGGCCAACGTCCTGACTTTC,CASSPPNALQGSGANVLTF
-,TRBJ2-6,TRBV7-3,TRBD1,TGTGCCAGCAGCACAAATACAGGGGGTTCCGGGGCCAACGTCCTGACTTTC,CASSTNTGGSGANVLTF
-,TRBJ1-2,TRBV29-1,-,TGCAGCGTTGAAGTTGTTCCGGGCTACACCTTC,CSVEVVPGYTF
few,TRBJ2-3,TRBV6-5,-,TGTGCCATCGGAGTAGCGGGCACAGATACGCAGTATTTT,CAIGVAGTDTQYF
-,TRBJ2-7,TRBV4-1,-,TGCGCCAGCAGCAAGGGATTCCCAGACTACGAGCAGTACTTC,CASSKGFPDYEQYF
-,TRBJ2-1,TRBV11-3,-,TGTGCCAGCAGCCCCGGGGGCAGGAAGCAGTTCTTC,CASSPGGRKQFF
-,TRBJ2-1,TRBV29-1,-,TGCAGCGTCCCAACCCGGGGTACCCCCTACAATGAGCAGTTCTTC,CSVPTRGTPYNEQFF
many,TRBJ2-1,TRBV27,TRBD2,TGTGCCAGCAGTCTCCTCTTGACTAGCGGGAGAGATGAGCAGTTCTTC,CASSLLLTSGRDEQFF
many,TRBJ2-6,TRBV12-5,-,TGTGCTAGTGGTCCTCCGGTCTCTGGGGCCAACGTCCTGACTTTC,CASGPPVSGANVLTF
-,TRBJ2-3,TRBV4-2,TRBD2,TGTGCCAGCAGCCAAGCGGGACTAGCGGGGCCTTCTAGCACAGATACGCAGTATTTT,CASSQAGLAGPSSTDTQYF
-,TRBJ1-4,TRBV9,-,TGTGCCAGCAGCGTAGCGGGGTTGGATAATGAAAAACTGTTTTTT,CASSVAGLDNEKLFF
-,TRBJ2-5,TRBV7-3,TRBD2,TGTGCCAGCAGCCCCCGACTAGCGGGAGGTGATGAGACCCAGTACTTC,CASSPRLAGGDETQYF
-,TRBJ1-4,TRBV7-9,-,TGTGCCAGCACCTTATCAGGGGAAACCGAAAAACTGTTTTTT,CASTLSGETEKLFF
-,TRBJ2-1,TRBV5-1,-,TGCGCCAGCAGCCCCCGGGCTCCTTACAATGAGCAGTTCTTC,CASSPRAPYNEQFF
-,TRBJ2-5,TRBV7-2,-,TGTGCCAGCAGCTTAGACAGGAATGACCAAGAGACCCAGTACTTC,CASSLDRNDQETQYF
-,TRBJ2-5,TRBV7-2,-,TGTGCCAGCAACCATGGACAGATAAGAGAGACCCAGTACTTC,CASNHGQIRETQYF
-,TRBJ1-5,TRBV20-1,-,TGCAGTGCCAAAGGGACAAGATCTCAGCCCCAGCATTTT,CSAKGTRSQPQHF
few,TRBJ1-2,TRBV18,-,TGTGCCAGCTCACCTAGTCCTGACTATGGCTACACCTTC,CASSPSPDYGYTF
few,TRBJ1-1,TRBV28,-,TGTGCCAGCATCCCCGGGGCAGACACTGAAGCTTTCTTT,CASIPGADTEAFF
few,TRBJ1-5,TRBV20-1,-,TGCAGTGCTAGTGGTTGGACAGATAGCAATCAGCCCCAGCATTTT,CSASGWTDSNQPQHF
-,TRBJ1-5,TRBV24-1,TRBD1,TGTGCCACCAGTGACAGCAACAGGGGTAGCAATCAGCCCCAGCATTTT,CATSDSNRGSNQPQHF
-,TRBJ2-4,TRBV6-1,-,TGTGCCAGCAGTCCTCTCCGGGACTCCCGTGACATTCAGTACTTC,CASSPLRDSRDIQYF
-,TRBJ2-1,TRBV9,-,TGTGCCAGCAGCGTAGCTCAGGTCAATGAGCAGTTCTTC,CASSVAQVNEQFF
-,TRBJ1-5,TRBV6-5,-,TGTGCCAGCAGTCCTTCACGGACTAGCAATCAGCCCCAGCATTTT,CASSPSRTSNQPQHF
-,TRBJ2-3,TRBV15,TRBD2,TGTGCCACCAGCAGAGATCCGCTGGCTAGCGGGAGCCCAGATACGCAGTATTTT,CATSRDPLASGSPDTQYF
-,TRBJ2-1,TRBV5-1,-,TGCGCCAGCAGCTTGGCGGGGGCTAGGTTTGGCATCTACAATGAGCAGTTCTTC,CASSLAGARFGIYNEQFF
-,TRBJ2-7,TRBV12-3/TRBV12-4,-,TGTGCCAGCAGTTTTAACCAGGGAGAGCAGTACTTC,CASSFNQGEQYF
-,TRBJ2-5,TRBV7-9,-,TGTGCCAGCAGCGACACGGAGACCCAGTACTTC,CASSDTETQYF
-,TRBJ2-5,TRBV18,TRBD1,TGTGCCAGCCATCGACAGGGACACCAAGAGACCCAGTACTTC,CASHRQGHQETQYF
-,TRBJ1-6,TRBV7-9,TRBD1,TGTGCCAGCAGCCCTAGACAGGGTTCACCCCTCCACTTT,CASSPRQGSPLHF